The sequence of this T cell receptor beta chain was determined in a study of long-term antiretroviral therapy in people with HIV. Study results and limitations: Comparison with controls showed narrower CDR3 length ranges in HIV repertoires.

Going into DNA extraction, samples held about 1-11 million cryopreserved PBMC. Regarding this clone: Antigen: not known.

The libraries were made with immunoSEQ v3.0 at survey level. Only in-frame clones appear in the TCRdb table, and some are missing; sequencing was by immunoSEQ multiplex PCR. The profile covers about 43,000 clones, with about 95% appearing a single time and approximately 2.2% taken by the ten largest. This clonotype originated in a man between 25 and 39 years old with HIV. Specimen: unsorted PBMCs, collected roughly 9.4 years after starting antiretroviral therapy.

The CDR3 protein is CASSFQGVDTEAFF. CDR3 coding DNA: TGTGCCAGCAGCTTTCAGGGGGTGGACACTGAAGCTTTCTTT. The chain links TRBV5-4 to TRBJ1-1, with TRBD1 matching 7 bases. V was clipped by 2 bases and J by 3 bases; unmatched bases: 4. The CDR3 runs 14 residues. Germline lookup yields CDR1 SGHNT and CDR2 YYREEE (reference sequence).